The T cell receptor (beta chain) under discussion was sequenced for a study of early T cells in non-severe SARS-CoV-2 infection. Background on the study: Bulk RNA taken from unsorted whole blood was sequenced, leaving chains unpaired.

Trimming at V came to 3 bases and at J to 6 bases, leaving 3 bases not matched to a gene. The CDR3 totals 13 residues. Germline loops: CDR1 DFQATT, CDR2 SNEGSKA (reference sequence). Of note for this clonotype: Its antigen remains unidentified.

Study findings and constraints: Private and CD4 specificities were missed by VDJdb matching, which favored anti-spike CD8 responses.

Attached unique molecular identifiers marked individual cDNA molecules. Each CDR3 protein gets one entry after TCRdb re-called the 5' RACE reads with MiXCR. The table shows about 44,000 distinct CDR3 sequences, with about 23% occurring only once. This chain connects TRBV20-1 to TRBJ1-2; 11 bases match TRBD1. Specimen: whole blood, collected at baseline. The receptor was isolated from an adult who was a healthcare worker with PCR-confirmed SARS-CoV-2 infection or an uninfected control (not recorded which). Here the CDR3 reads CSASADRGHGYTF. The CDR3 DNA reads as TGCAGTGCTAGTGCGGACAGGGGGCATGGCTACACCTTC.